This T cell receptor beta chain was sequenced for a study of T cells after somatic rescue of genetic block. There are 14 residues in the CDR3. Trimming cost V 2 bases and J 3 bases, with 11 bases left between them. CDR1 is ENHRY, CDR2 SYGVKD, per germline. The method was immunoSEQ multiplex PCR; TCRdb's version includes in-frame clones alone and lacks a portion of them. The sample has 12,000 or so clones; 60% to 75% are singletons. This receptor was identified in a boy younger than 18. The V and J genes are TRBV10-3 and TRBJ2-7; D may correspond to TRBD1 or TRBD2 (5 bases each). Sequenced input: peripheral blood mononuclear cells (PBMCs). This CDR3 is CAISELLGVYEQYF. For the CDR3, the DNA is TGTGCCATCAGTGAGCTTTTGGGGGTCTACGAGCAGTACTTC.